Reported below is one TCR beta chain. Trimming pared 5 bases from V and 2 bases from J, leaving 4 bases between. The CDR3 is made up of 11 amino acids. Per germline, CDR1 MNHEY and CDR2 SVGAGI. The assay was immunoSEQ multiplex PCR, and TCRdb's table has in-frame clones only and misses some. Among over 25,000 clones listed, approximately 84% were seen once. The data were taken from a study of blood T cell repertoires in COVID-19. The chain uses TRBV6-5 and TRBJ2-7; D ambiguous. The sample was peripheral blood. This TCR was sampled from a woman of 80 years or more with acute or convalescent COVID-19. In DNA form, the CDR3 reads TGTGCCAGCAGTACAGCCTACGAGCAGTACTTC. Its protein product is CASSTAYEQYF.